The 8 T cell receptor beta chains below all came from one sample that was sequenced in a study of T-cell reconstitution after alpha-beta-depleted transplantation in children (dated by TCRdb to about 2016). The intended sense of this specimen's treatment or condition label: allogeneic hematopoietic cell transplantation with graft depleted of TCRalphabeta T cells and CD19 B cells. The method was PCR. The reads were generated on an Illumina HiSeq 2500. TCR libraries were prepared with molecular barcoding, using unique molecular identifiers to normalize TCRbeta repertoire quantification. Using fastp trimming at Q25 and MiXCR clonotype assembly, TCRdb reanalyzed the public sequencing data and kept in-frame beta chains. For every CDR3 protein sequence, its rows merge into one entry that carries the most common genes and DNA. This sample lists 250,000 to 400,000 distinct CDR3 sequences; approximately 23% were detected once. Approximately 9.9% of the sample goes to the ten largest clones.

The specimen comprised PBMCs, mostly from graft donor cells, sampled 180 days after TCRalphabeta/CD19-depleted stem cell transplant. The receptor set was obtained from a male patient younger than 18 who had a stem cell transplant for acute lymphoblastic leukemia, so the T cells may come from the graft donor.

This clonotype was counted between two and nine times. The rearrangement joins TRBV4-2 to TRBJ2-7; 8 nucleotides match TRBD2. The CDR3 extends over 17 amino acids. CDR1 LGHNA and CDR2 YNFKEQ come from the germline V gene. Unmatched junction bases numbered 9, after V lost 2 bases and J lost 0 bases. In DNA form, the CDR3 reads TGTGCCAGCAGCCAACCATCGGCTAGCGGGTCCTCCTACGAGCAGTACTTC. Amino acids: CASSQPSASGSSYEQYF.

This clonotype came up a few times. J is TRBJ2-7 and V is TRBV3-1; TRBD2 aligns across 9 bases. CDR3 length: 13 residues. Germline V gives CDR1 LGHDT, CDR2 YNNKEL (reference sequence). Unmatched junction bases numbered 4, after V lost 3 bases and J lost 7 bases. For the CDR3, the DNA is TGTGCCAGCAGCCATTACGCGGGAGGGGAGCAGTACTTC. This translates into CASSHYAGGEQYF.

V usage is TRBV20-1 and J usage is TRBJ1-2; D may be TRBD1 (6 bases). V shed 5 bases and J shed 8 bases, with 15 bases lying between them. Germline CDR1 reads DFQATT; CDR2 reads SNEGSKA (reference sequence). This CDR3 spans 12 amino acids. The CDR3 DNA is TGCAGTGCTCGAAACAGGGTGAGCGGCTACACCTTC. Translating gives CSARNRVSGYTF.

The chain carries TRBV12-3 or TRBV12-4 and TRBJ1-4, with D perhaps matching TRBD1 (5 bases). The germline V and J ends were trimmed by 1 base and 10 bases, with 13 bases remaining between them. This CDR3 comprises 14 residues. The CDR3 spells CASSLEAGKAKLFF. The DNA for the CDR3 is TGTGCCAGCAGTTTAGAGGCAGGGAAGGCAAAACTGTTTTTT.

The V and J genes are TRBV9 and TRBJ2-2, with 7 bases fitting TRBD2. This CDR3 spans 17 amino acids. Germline-derived CDR1 and CDR2 are SGDLS and YYNGEE. V lost 4 bases to trimming and J lost 0 bases; unmatched junction nucleotides: 9. CDR3 sequence (DNA): TGTGCCAGCAGCTTAAGACTAGCCGATCCGAACACCGGGGAGCTGTTTTTT. Amino acid sequence: CASSLRLADPNTGELFF. Variable domain in full (rest from reference TRBV9 and TRBJ2-2): DSGVTQTPKHLITATGQRVTLRCSPRSGDLSVYWYQQSLDQGLQFLIQYYNGEERAKGNILERFSAQQFPDLHSELNLSSLELGDSALYFCASSLRLADPNTGELFFGEGSRLTVL.

The V call is TRBV11-1, the J call TRBJ2-1; 14 nucleotides line up with TRBD2. The CDR3 is 18 amino acids. V was pared by 5 bases and J by 0 bases, with 6 bases of the junction left unmatched. Germline-derived CDR1 and CDR2 are SGHAT and FQDESV (reference sequence). CDR3 bases: TGTGCCAGCAGCCTGGGACTAGCGGGAGCCCCCTCCTACAATGAGCAGTTCTTC. Protein: CASSLGLAGAPSYNEQFF.

This clonotype has ten or more counts. The chain uses TRBV5-5 and TRBJ2-1; D is perhaps TRBD2 (7 bases). CDR1 is SGHKS, CDR2 YYEKEE, per germline (reference sequence). Trimming left V 2 bases short and J 4 bases short, with 16 bases between. The CDR3 has 16 residues. In DNA, the CDR3 is TGTGCCAGCAGCTTAGGGGGGGTCAGGCTATACAATGAGCAGTTCTTC. Its protein is CASSLGGVRLYNEQFF.

In its sample, this clonotype was seen many times. The J gene is TRBJ2-2, the V gene TRBV5-1; possibly TRBD1 for D (5 bases). The CDR3 runs to 15 residues. Trimming left V 2 bases short and J 1 base short, with 9 bases between. Germline V gene data show CDR1 as SGHRS and CDR2 as YFSETQ. The CDR3 region is CASSLGHRNTGELFF. Written as DNA, the CDR3 is TGCGCCAGCAGCTTAGGACACAGGAACACCGGGGAGCTGTTTTTT.